This TCR beta chain was identified in a study of blood T cell repertoires in COVID-19. Whole-study context: Sites in the United States, Italy and Spain provided acute and convalescent COVID-19 samples.

Only in-frame clones appear in the TCRdb table, and some are missing; sequencing was by immunoSEQ multiplex PCR. Altogether approximately 50,000 clones are present, approximately 87% being singletons, with the ten largest covering 3.5% to 4.5%. The sequence derives from a man aged 45-65 years with acute or convalescent COVID-19. The specimen sequenced was peripheral blood.

CDR3 sequence: CASRPYGERSYEQYF. The CDR3 DNA sequence: TGTGCCAGCAGGCCCTATGGGGAGAGGTCCTACGAGCAGTACTTC. The chain is built from TRBV2 and TRBJ2-7, with a possible D match to TRBD2 (5 bases). Trimming took off 6 bases at V and 1 base at J, with 16 bases between the two ends. There are 15 residues in the CDR3. Looked up from germline, CDR1 is SNHLY and CDR2 is FYNNEI.